This TCR beta chain was retrieved from a study of molecular identifiers for immune sequencing clone quantification. About the research overall: Replicate RNA from around 20,000 or 100,000 naive CD8 T cells formed five aliquots; four were sequenced. Whole-study findings and limits: For highly expanded clones, sizes could be underestimated when identical TCR molecules share a barcode.

The CD8+CD4-CCR7+CD45RA+ phenotype defined the sorted naive CD8 T cells. The V gene's germline CDR1 is LGHNA and CDR2 YSLEER. The CDR3 loop spans 15 amino acids. V was pared by 0 bases and J by 4 bases, with 4 bases of the junction left unmatched. This clonotype was seen ten or more times. As yet, its antigen is unknown. Via MiXCR, TCRdb re-called the PCR reads, giving one row per CDR3 protein. The data contain over 600,000 distinct CDR3 sequences, about 20% of them singletons. The chain couples TRBV4-3 to TRBJ2-7; 9 positions agree with TRBD2. The specimen sequenced was naive CD8+ T cells from blood, with Jurkat cell RNA spiked in. As to subset: FACS-sorted CD8+CD4-CCR7+CD45RA+ naive T cells. This receptor was obtained from a human donor in good health. Some libraries in this study had Jurkat cell RNA spiked in. The CDR3 spells CASSQDASGVYEQYF. The CDR3 DNA reads as TGCGCCAGCAGCCAAGATGCTAGCGGGGTGTACGAGCAGTACTTC.